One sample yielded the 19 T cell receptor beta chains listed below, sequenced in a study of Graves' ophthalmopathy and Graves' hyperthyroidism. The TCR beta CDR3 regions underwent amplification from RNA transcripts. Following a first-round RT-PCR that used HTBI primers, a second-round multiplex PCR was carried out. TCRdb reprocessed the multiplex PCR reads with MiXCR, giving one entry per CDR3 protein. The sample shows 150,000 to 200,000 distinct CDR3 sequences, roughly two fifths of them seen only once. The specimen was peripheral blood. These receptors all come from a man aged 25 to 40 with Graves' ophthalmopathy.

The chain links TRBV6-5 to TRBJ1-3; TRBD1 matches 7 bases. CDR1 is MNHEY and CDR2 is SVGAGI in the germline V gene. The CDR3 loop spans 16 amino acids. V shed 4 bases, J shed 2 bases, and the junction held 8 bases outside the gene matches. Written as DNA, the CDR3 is TGTGCCAGCAGTTGCGACAGGGAAGAGGCTGGAAACACCATATATTTT. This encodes CASSCDREEAGNTIYF.

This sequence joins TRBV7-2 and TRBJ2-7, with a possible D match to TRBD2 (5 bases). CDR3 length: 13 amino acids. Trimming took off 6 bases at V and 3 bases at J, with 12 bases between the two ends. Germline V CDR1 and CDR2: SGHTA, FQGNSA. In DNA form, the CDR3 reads TGTGCCAGCAGTTCGAGGGAAGGCTACGAGCAGTACTTC. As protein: CASSSREGYEQYF.

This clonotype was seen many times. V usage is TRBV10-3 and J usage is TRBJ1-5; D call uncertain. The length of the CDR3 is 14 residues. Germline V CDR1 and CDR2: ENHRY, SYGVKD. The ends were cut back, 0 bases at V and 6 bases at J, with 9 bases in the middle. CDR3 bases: TGTGCCATCAGTGAGTCGTTAGGGCCTCAGCCCCAGCATTTT. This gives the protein CAISESLGPQPQHF.

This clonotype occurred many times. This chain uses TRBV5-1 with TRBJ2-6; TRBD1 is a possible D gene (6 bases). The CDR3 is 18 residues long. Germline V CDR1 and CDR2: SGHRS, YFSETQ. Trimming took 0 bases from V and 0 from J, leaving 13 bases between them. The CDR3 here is CASSLGFYRDSGANVLTF. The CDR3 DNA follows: TGCGCCAGCAGCTTGGGCTTTTACAGGGACTCTGGGGCCAACGTCCTGACTTTC.

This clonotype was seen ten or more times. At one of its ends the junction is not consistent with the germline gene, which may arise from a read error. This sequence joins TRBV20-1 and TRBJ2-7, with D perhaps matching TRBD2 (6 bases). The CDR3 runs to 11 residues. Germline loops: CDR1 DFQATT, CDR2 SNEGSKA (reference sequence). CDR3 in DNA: TGCGGTGCTAGCGATTGGCTTGAGCAGTACTTC. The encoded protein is CGASDWLEQYF.

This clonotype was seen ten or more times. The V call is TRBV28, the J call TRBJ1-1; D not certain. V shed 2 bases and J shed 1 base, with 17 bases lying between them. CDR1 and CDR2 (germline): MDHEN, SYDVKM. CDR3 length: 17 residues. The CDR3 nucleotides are TGTGCCAGCAGTTTAAGTTGGATTAGTCACGAGAACACTGAAGCTTTCTTT. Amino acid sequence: CASSLSWISHENTEAFF.

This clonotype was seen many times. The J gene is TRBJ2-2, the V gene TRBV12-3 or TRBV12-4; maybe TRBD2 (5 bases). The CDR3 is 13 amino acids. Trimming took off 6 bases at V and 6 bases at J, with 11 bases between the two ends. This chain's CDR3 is CASSRDGAGELFF. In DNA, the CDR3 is TGTGCCAGCAGCCGGGATGGCGCCGGGGAGCTGTTTTTT.

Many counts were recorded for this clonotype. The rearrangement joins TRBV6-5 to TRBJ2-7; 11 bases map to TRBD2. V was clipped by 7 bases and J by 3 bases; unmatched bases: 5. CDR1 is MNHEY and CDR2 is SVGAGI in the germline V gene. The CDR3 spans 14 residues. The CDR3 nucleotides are TGTGCCAGCAACCGACTAGCGGGGTTCTACGAGCAGTACTTC. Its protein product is CASNRLAGFYEQYF.

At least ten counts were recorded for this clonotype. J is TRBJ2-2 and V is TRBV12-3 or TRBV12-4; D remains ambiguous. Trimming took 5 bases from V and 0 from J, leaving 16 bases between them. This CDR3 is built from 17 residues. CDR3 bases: TGTGCCAGCAGTACCCAGAGACGACGGTCGAACACCGGGGAGCTGTTTTTT. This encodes CASSTQRRRSNTGELFF.

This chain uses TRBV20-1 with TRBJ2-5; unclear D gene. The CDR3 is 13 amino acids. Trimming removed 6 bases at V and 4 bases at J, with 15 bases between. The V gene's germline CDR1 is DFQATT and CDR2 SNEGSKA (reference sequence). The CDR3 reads CSAPGPPRETQYF. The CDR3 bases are TGCAGTGCCCCGGGTCCTCCCCGAGAGACCCAGTACTTC.

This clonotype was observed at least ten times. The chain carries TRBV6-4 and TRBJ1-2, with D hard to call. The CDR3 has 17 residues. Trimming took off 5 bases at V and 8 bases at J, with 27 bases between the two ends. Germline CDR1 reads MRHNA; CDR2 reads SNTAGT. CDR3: CASSPQFTSEKIKGYTF. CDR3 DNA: TGTGCCAGCAGTCCCCAATTTACATCCGAGAAGATAAAGGGCTACACCTTC.

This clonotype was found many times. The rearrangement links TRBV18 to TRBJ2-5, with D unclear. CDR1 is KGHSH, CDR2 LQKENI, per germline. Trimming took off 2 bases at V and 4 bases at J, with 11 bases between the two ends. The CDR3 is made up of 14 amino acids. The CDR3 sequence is CASSPRQTLETQYF. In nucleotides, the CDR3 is TGTGCCAGCTCACCAAGGCAGACGCTAGAGACCCAGTACTTC.

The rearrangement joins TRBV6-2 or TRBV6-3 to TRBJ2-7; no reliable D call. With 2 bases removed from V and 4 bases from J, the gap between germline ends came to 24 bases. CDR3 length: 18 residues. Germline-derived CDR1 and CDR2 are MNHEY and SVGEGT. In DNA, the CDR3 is TGTGCCAGCAGTTACCCACACCTGTCGAACTCTCCCGCGTACGAGCAGTACTTC. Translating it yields CASSYPHLSNSPAYEQYF.

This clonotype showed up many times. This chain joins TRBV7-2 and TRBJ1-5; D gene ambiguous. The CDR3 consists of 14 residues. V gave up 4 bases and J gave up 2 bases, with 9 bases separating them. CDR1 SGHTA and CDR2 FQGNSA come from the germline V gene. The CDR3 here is CASSWVQGNQPQHF. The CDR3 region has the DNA TGTGCCAGCAGCTGGGTCCAGGGCAATCAGCCCCAGCATTTT.

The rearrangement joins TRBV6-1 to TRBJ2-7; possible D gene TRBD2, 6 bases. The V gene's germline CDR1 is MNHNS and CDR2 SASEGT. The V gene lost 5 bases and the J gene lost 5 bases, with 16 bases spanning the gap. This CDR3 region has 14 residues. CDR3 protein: CASSRAGTSDEQYF. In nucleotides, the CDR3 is TGTGCCAGCAGTCGGGCAGGGACTTCGGACGAGCAGTACTTC.

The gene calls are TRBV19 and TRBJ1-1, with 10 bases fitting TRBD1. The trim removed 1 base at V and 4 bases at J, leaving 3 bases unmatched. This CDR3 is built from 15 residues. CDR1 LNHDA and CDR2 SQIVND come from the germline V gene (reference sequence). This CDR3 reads CASSIGDRGGTEAFF. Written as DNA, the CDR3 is TGTGCCAGTAGTATAGGGGACAGGGGCGGCACTGAAGCTTTCTTT.

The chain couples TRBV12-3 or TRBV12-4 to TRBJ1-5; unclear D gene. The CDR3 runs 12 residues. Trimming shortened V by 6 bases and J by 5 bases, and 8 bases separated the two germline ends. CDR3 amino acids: CASRTRYQPQHF. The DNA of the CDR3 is TGTGCCAGCAGGACCCGATATCAGCCCCAGCATTTT.

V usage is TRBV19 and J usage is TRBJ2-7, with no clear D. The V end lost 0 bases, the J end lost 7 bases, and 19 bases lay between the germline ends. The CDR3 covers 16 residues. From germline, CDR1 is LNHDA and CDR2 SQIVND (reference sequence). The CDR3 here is CASSIDPLYSAREQYF. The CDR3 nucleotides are TGTGCCAGTAGTATAGATCCATTGTATTCGGCTCGGGAGCAGTACTTC.

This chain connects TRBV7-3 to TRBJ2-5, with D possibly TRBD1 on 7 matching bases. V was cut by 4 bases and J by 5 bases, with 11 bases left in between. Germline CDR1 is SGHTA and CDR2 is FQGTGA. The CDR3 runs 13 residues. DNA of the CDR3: TGTGCCAGCAGCTCCCAGGGGGGCGAGACCCAGTACTTC. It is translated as CASSSQGGETQYF.